This T cell receptor beta chain came from a study of T cell repertoires in cytomegalovirus infection. Study as a whole: From public TCR beta signatures came an indication of both CMV infection and matching HLA type. General study points: Public TCR beta family frequency separated CMV-and-HLA carriers, including in an independent cohort. Dominating the ex vivo response were HLA-C-restricted CMV-specific TCR beta clonotypes.

TCRdb used MiXCR to reprocess the reads, holding one entry per CDR3 protein. The sample lists hundreds of thousands of distinct CDR3 sequences, approximately 25% occurring once. A word on this clonotype: Its matching antigen is unknown.

Germline V gene sequence: CDR1 SEHNR, CDR2 FQNEAQ (reference sequence). V lost 6 bases to trimming and J lost 9 bases, with 21 bases between them. CDR3 length: 16 residues. Specimen: CD8+ T cells from PBMCs. This TCR was recovered from a human donor in good health (CMV status not recorded). Some clones in this sample may be carry-over from other donors' samples. This chain connects TRBV7-9 to TRBJ1-6, with D hard to call. The CDR3 spells CASRQKEGGHFSPLHF. The DNA of the CDR3 is TGTGCCAGCAGACAAAAAGAGGGAGGGCATTTTTCACCCCTCCACTTT.